Listed below are T cell receptor beta chains from one sample, sequenced in a study of T cells in Graves' hyperthyroidism and ophthalmopathy. TCRdb processed the multiplex PCR reads anew with MiXCR; each CDR3 protein has one entry. The sample has about 480,000 distinct CDR3 sequences, less than 25% seen once. Material for sequencing was blood. These receptors all stem from a woman aged 65 to 85 with Graves' ophthalmopathy. Each CDR3 is given with its conserved first and last residue. The order of the fields is clone size, D gene, J gene, V gene, CDR3 protein, CDR3 DNA. D genes are given only for firm matches. Rows may omit the clone size; those that give it use once, few, many or a size class.

many TRBD2 TRBJ2-1 TRBV7-2 CASTSLAGVGEQFF TGTGCCAGCACCAGTTTAGCGGGAGTGGGTGAGCAGTTCTTC
many TRBD1 TRBJ2-7 TRBV11-2 CASSLAGTGAYEQYF TGTGCCAGCAGCTTAGCCGGGACAGGAGCCTACGAGCAGTACTTC
few TRBD1 TRBJ1-1 TRBV4-1 CASSLDWTGGAFF TGCGCCAGCAGCCTCGACTGGACAGGTGGGGCTTTCTTT
NA NA TRBJ2-5 TRBV20-1 CSAMDPKRPATQYF TGCAGTGCCATGGACCCGAAGAGGCCAGCAACCCAGTACTTC
few TRBD1 TRBJ2-5 TRBV19 CASGAVTGETQYF TGTGCCAGCGGAGCGGTGACAGGGGAGACCCAGTACTTC
many TRBD2 TRBJ2-7 TRBV20-1 CSARVTSGSPEQYF TGCAGTGCTAGAGTGACTAGCGGGAGTCCCGAGCAGTACTTC
many TRBD1 TRBJ1-4 TRBV5-1 CASSPLTGQNEKLFF TGCGCCAGCAGCCCATTGACAGGGCAGAATGAAAAACTGTTTTTT
NA TRBD2 TRBJ2-1 TRBV19 CASSSGGANNEQFF TGTGCCAGTAGTTCCGGGGGGGCCAACAATGAGCAGTTCTTC
many NA TRBJ2-5 TRBV12-3/TRBV12-4 CASSRQAGRRETQYF TGTGCCAGCAGCCGGCAGGCTGGGCGGAGGGAGACCCAGTACTTC
many TRBD2 TRBJ2-7 TRBV28 CASKIAGGNYEQYF TGTGCCAGCAAAATAGCGGGAGGGAACTACGAGCAGTACTTC
NA NA TRBJ1-3 TRBV12-3/TRBV12-4 CASSELSGNTIYF TGTGCCAGCAGTGAACTATCTGGAAACACCATATATTTT
few NA TRBJ2-3 TRBV12-3/TRBV12-4 CASSSGLLGTADTQYF TGTGCCAGCAGTTCGGGACTTCTGGGTACGGCAGATACGCAGTATTTT
few NA TRBJ2-4 TRBV6-1 CASRPSGGGNIQYF TGTGCCAGCAGGCCCTCCGGTGGAGGAAACATTCAGTACTTC
NA NA TRBJ2-3 TRBV10-3 CAFGGSRSTDTQYF TGTGCCTTCGGAGGGTCCCGGTCCACAGATACGCAGTATTTT
NA TRBD2 TRBJ2-7 TRBV30 CACRIAGVSSYEQYF TGTGCCTGTAGGATAGCGGGAGTATCGTCCTACGAGCAGTACTTC
NA NA TRBJ2-1 TRBV3-1 CASSQVGASEVRNEQFF TGTGCCAGCAGCCAAGTCGGGGCTAGCGAGGTAAGGAATGAGCAGTTCTTC
many TRBD1 TRBJ2-3 TRBV2 CASTRDTGVADTQYF TGTGCCAGCACCCGAGACACAGGGGTTGCAGATACGCAGTATTTT
NA TRBD2 TRBJ2-7 TRBV5-4 CASSDGLANEQYF TGTGCCAGCAGCGACGGACTAGCTAACGAGCAGTACTTC
few NA TRBJ1-5 TRBV10-2 CASSEHAGLNQPQHF TGCGCCAGCAGTGAGCATGCGGGGTTGAATCAGCCCCAGCATTTT
NA TRBD2 TRBJ2-5 TRBV5-1 CASSFDLGGETQYF TGCGCCAGCAGCTTTGATTTGGGGGGGGAGACCCAGTACTTC
few TRBD2 TRBJ2-5 TRBV20-1 CSARGGREGTQYF TGCAGTGCCCGGGGGGGGCGCGAGGGGACCCAGTACTTC
NA NA TRBJ1-1 TRBV6-7 CASNSFCPFLDTEAFF TGTGCCAGCAACAGTTTCTGTCCTTTTTTAGACACTGAAGCTTTCTTT
NA TRBD2 TRBJ2-2 TRBV3-1 CASSQDWLAGVGVGELFF TGTGCCAGCAGCCAAGATTGGCTAGCGGGAGTAGGTGTCGGGGAGCTGTTTTTT
NA NA TRBJ1-1 TRBV5-1 CASSFQDLNTEAFF TGCGCCAGCAGCTTTCAAGACTTGAACACTGAAGCTTTCTTT
few NA TRBJ2-7 TRBV28 CASSFLQGRYEQYF TGTGCCAGCAGTTTTCTTCAGGGACGATACGAGCAGTACTTC
many TRBD1 TRBJ1-1 TRBV12-3/TRBV12-4 CASTTQGDTEAFF TGTGCCAGCACCACACAGGGGGACACTGAAGCTTTCTTT
NA TRBD1 TRBJ1-5 TRBV28 CASTSPGQGVLFGGGANQPQHF TGTGCCAGCACATCTCCGGGACAGGGGGTTTTGTTCGGGGGGGGGGCCAATCAGCCCCAGCATTTT
many TRBD1 TRBJ2-7 TRBV27 CASSQMRDRGRLGYEQYF TGTGCCAGCAGTCAAATGAGGGACAGGGGGCGTTTGGGCTACGAGCAGTACTTC
many NA TRBJ1-4 TRBV28 CATKRAGFNEKLFF TGTGCCACCAAGAGGGCAGGCTTTAACGAAAAACTGTTTTTT
NA NA TRBJ2-7 TRBV6-1 CASGRERGSYEQYF TGTGCCAGCGGAAGGGAGCGAGGCTCCTACGAGCAGTACTTC
few NA TRBJ1-5 TRBV3-1 CASSQYGGEIQPQHF TGTGCCAGCAGCCAATACGGGGGTGAGATACAGCCCCAGCATTTT
few NA TRBJ1-1 TRBV3-1 CASSPWDKQNTEAFF TGTGCCAGCAGCCCTTGGGACAAACAGAACACTGAAGCTTTCTTT
few TRBD2 TRBJ2-1 TRBV10-3 CAISELGLAGGNEQFF TGTGCCATCAGTGAGTTAGGACTAGCGGGAGGGAATGAGCAGTTCTTC
few TRBD2 TRBJ2-3 TRBV10-1 CASSVNIAGSTDTQYF TGCGCCAGCAGTGTGAATATAGCGGGGAGCACAGATACGCAGTATTTT
NA TRBD1 TRBJ1-2 TRBV7-2 CASSLDGTGAGCTF TGTGCCAGCAGCTTAGATGGAACAGGGGCTGGCTGCACCTTC
NA NA TRBJ2-1 TRBV7-9 CASSPGSTRRGDGNEQFF TGTGCCAGCAGCCCGGGGTCTACTAGGAGAGGGGATGGCAATGAGCAGTTCTTC
many TRBD2 TRBJ2-7 TRBV2 CASSDALAGVYEQYF TGTGCCAGCAGTGATGCCCTAGCGGGAGTCTACGAGCAGTACTTC
few NA TRBJ2-1 TRBV19 CASSHPGGLGQVEQFF TGTGCCAGTAGTCATCCGGGGGGACTAGGACAGGTTGAGCAGTTCTTC
NA TRBD2 TRBJ2-2 TRBV19 CASSRTSGRSGIGELFF TGTGCCAGTAGTAGGACTAGCGGGAGAAGCGGGATCGGGGAGCTGTTTTTT
few TRBD2 TRBJ2-2 TRBV7-3 CASSLDGGSFTGELFF TGTGCCAGCAGCTTAGATGGCGGGAGTTTCACCGGGGAGCTGTTTTTT
few NA TRBJ2-3 TRBV3-1 CASSQQALGSDTQYF TGTGCCAGCAGCCAACAAGCGCTTGGCTCAGATACGCAGTATTTT
few NA TRBJ1-2 TRBV12-3/TRBV12-4 CASSLSGARGYTF TGTGCCAGCAGTTTATCCGGGGCCCGTGGCTACACCTTC
few TRBD2 TRBJ2-7 TRBV29-1 CSYTSGGEQYF TGCAGCTACACTAGCGGCGGCGAGCAGTACTTC
NA TRBD2 TRBJ2-1 TRBV13 CASSLGLAGDEQFF TGTGCCAGCAGCTTAGGCCTAGCGGGAGACGAGCAGTTCTTC
NA NA TRBJ2-5 TRBV20-1 CSARDLGDFQETQYF TGCAGTGCTAGAGATTTGGGGGACTTCCAAGAGACCCAGTACTTC
NA NA TRBJ2-7 TRBV11-2 CASSLAGAMQYF TGTGCCAGCAGCTTAGCGGGGGCCATGCAGTACTTC
NA TRBD2 TRBJ2-7 TRBV7-9 CASSLAGEGKSPYEQYF TGTGCCAGCAGCTTAGCGGGGGAGGGGAAGTCCCCCTACGAGCAGTACTTC
many NA TRBJ2-7 TRBV12-3/TRBV12-4 CASSLGVTTEQYF TGTGCCAGCAGTTTAGGGGTCACGACCGAGCAGTACTTC
few TRBD1 TRBJ1-5 TRBV19 CASSKGQDSNQPQHF TGTGCCAGTAGCAAGGGACAGGATAGCAATCAGCCCCAGCATTTT
NA NA TRBJ2-7 TRBV7-8 CASSSSPGGLVYEQYF TGTGCCAGCAGCTCGTCTCCCGGGGGGCTGGTTTACGAGCAGTACTTC
many NA TRBJ2-7 TRBV27 CASSFSTGFAYEQYF TGTGCCAGCAGTTTCTCCACAGGGTTCGCCTACGAGCAGTACTTC
many TRBD1 TRBJ1-5 TRBV20-1 CSAGGGFEGQGLTQHF TGCAGTGCTGGAGGAGGATTCGAGGGACAGGGTTTGACCCAGCATTTT
NA NA TRBJ2-3 TRBV27 CASSLSARHTQYF TGTGCCAGCAGTTTAAGTGCTCGCCATACGCAGTATTTT
NA TRBD1 TRBJ1-2 TRBV19 CAGSGTGKSNYGYTF TGTGCCGGAAGCGGGACAGGAAAGTCTAACTATGGCTACACCTTC
few NA TRBJ2-3 TRBV7-8 CASSLGSAAGRRTDTQYF TGTGCCAGCAGCTTAGGTAGTGCGGCAGGGCGGCGCACAGATACGCAGTATTTT